The rows below give T cell receptor beta chains drawn from one sample of a study of beta chain features in type 1 diabetes. Assay: immunoSEQ multiplex PCR; the TCRdb copy retains only in-frame clones and omits some. The sample has roughly 380,000 clones, 15% to 20% seen once. The sample taken for sequencing was naive CD4+ T cells from blood. The source of these receptors is a woman aged 18-29 years in good health. Each CDR3 is given with its conserved first and last residue. Fields, in order: CDR3 protein, CDR3 DNA, V gene, D gene, clone size, J gene. A D gene is named only where the DNA matches it firmly. A row's size may be missing; if present it is once, few, many or a size class.

CDR3aa: CASSSPGGGDTQYF; CDR3nt: TGCGCCAGCAGCTCTCCCGGGGGGGGAGATACGCAGTATTTT; v_gene: TRBV5-1; d_gene: TRBD2; abundance: .; j_gene: TRBJ2-3
CDR3aa: CASRVSGESTGELFF; CDR3nt: TGTGCCAGCAGGGTAAGCGGGGAGAGCACCGGGGAGCTGTTTTTT; v_gene: TRBV9; d_gene: TRBD2; abundance: few; j_gene: TRBJ2-2
CDR3aa: CAWRMTAGRTDTQYF; CDR3nt: TGTGCCTGGAGAATGACAGCGGGCCGCACAGATACGCAGTATTTT; v_gene: TRBV30; d_gene: .; abundance: few; j_gene: TRBJ2-3
CDR3aa: CASSIRGGQETQYF; CDR3nt: TGTGCCAGCAGCATCAGAGGAGGCCAAGAGACCCAGTACTTC; v_gene: TRBV4-2; d_gene: .; abundance: few; j_gene: TRBJ2-5
CDR3aa: CASSHQRGTGWTNSGANVLTF; CDR3nt: TGTGCCAGCTCACACCAACGGGGAACGGGATGGACGAACTCTGGGGCCAACGTCCTGACTTTC; v_gene: TRBV18; d_gene: .; abundance: few; j_gene: TRBJ2-6
CDR3aa: CASSPTGGSYNEQFF; CDR3nt: TGCGCCAGCAGCCCTACAGGGGGCTCCTACAATGAGCAGTTCTTC; v_gene: TRBV5-1; d_gene: TRBD1; abundance: .; j_gene: TRBJ2-1
CDR3aa: CASSSGGRGNEQFF; CDR3nt: TGTGCCAGCAGCAGCGGGGGCCGTGGAAATGAGCAGTTCTTC; v_gene: TRBV6-6; d_gene: TRBD2; abundance: .; j_gene: TRBJ2-1
CDR3aa: CASGGQGEEKGYTF; CDR3nt: TGTGCCAGCGGGGGACAGGGGGAAGAGAAGGGCTACACCTTC; v_gene: TRBV2; d_gene: TRBD1; abundance: .; j_gene: TRBJ1-2
CDR3aa: CASSEALAGVNEQFF; CDR3nt: TGTGCCAGCAGTGAAGCACTAGCGGGAGTCAATGAGCAGTTCTTC; v_gene: TRBV6-1; d_gene: TRBD2; abundance: few; j_gene: TRBJ2-1
CDR3aa: CASSQVGRRNTEALF; CDR3nt: TGCGCCAGCAGCCAAGTGGGCAGGAGGAACACTGAAGCTCTCTTT; v_gene: TRBV4-1; d_gene: .; abundance: .; j_gene: TRBJ1-1
CDR3aa: CASSPGGQARGYTF; CDR3nt: TGCGCCAGCAGCCCTGGTGGGCAGGCACGTGGCTACACCTTC; v_gene: TRBV5-1; d_gene: .; abundance: .; j_gene: TRBJ1-2
CDR3aa: CASSPGGSGANVLTF; CDR3nt: TGCGCCAGCAGCCCGGGGGGCTCTGGGGCCAACGTCCTGACTTTC; v_gene: TRBV5-1; d_gene: TRBD2; abundance: .; j_gene: TRBJ2-6
CDR3aa: CAWSVGISESEQYF; CDR3nt: TGTGCCTGGAGTGTGGGCATATCGGAATCCGAGCAGTACTTC; v_gene: TRBV30; d_gene: .; abundance: .; j_gene: TRBJ2-7
CDR3aa: CASSVGGGTNEQFF; CDR3nt: TGTGCCAGCTCCGTAGGGGGGGGCACCAATGAGCAGTTCTTC; v_gene: TRBV18; d_gene: .; abundance: .; j_gene: TRBJ2-1
CDR3aa: CASSPGTVFYEQYF; CDR3nt: TGTGCCAGCTCACCAGGGACAGTATTCTACGAGCAGTACTTC; v_gene: TRBV18; d_gene: TRBD1; abundance: few; j_gene: TRBJ2-7
CDR3aa: CAWSERSEAFF; CDR3nt: TGTGCCTGGAGTGAGAGGTCTGAAGCTTTCTTT; v_gene: TRBV30; d_gene: .; abundance: few; j_gene: TRBJ1-1
CDR3aa: CAWRQTGGLYEQYF; CDR3nt: TGTGCCTGGAGACAGACAGGAGGATTATACGAGCAGTACTTC; v_gene: TRBV30; d_gene: .; abundance: .; j_gene: TRBJ2-7
CDR3aa: CASSLGEFSNQPQHF; CDR3nt: TGCGCCAGCAGCTTGGGGGAGTTTAGCAATCAGCCCCAGCATTTT; v_gene: TRBV5-1; d_gene: .; abundance: .; j_gene: TRBJ1-5
CDR3aa: CSVARTVGTDTQYF; CDR3nt: TGCAGCGTTGCGAGAACAGTCGGCACAGATACGCAGTATTTT; v_gene: TRBV29-1; d_gene: .; abundance: few; j_gene: TRBJ2-3
CDR3aa: CASSSLGGETQYF; CDR3nt: TGTGCCAGCAGCTCACTTGGCGGGGAGACCCAGTACTTC; v_gene: TRBV5-6; d_gene: .; abundance: .; j_gene: TRBJ2-5
CDR3aa: CASSPSGTGMNYGYTF; CDR3nt: TGCGCCAGCAGCCCCTCCGGGACAGGCATGAACTATGGCTACACCTTC; v_gene: TRBV4-1; d_gene: TRBD1; abundance: .; j_gene: TRBJ1-2
CDR3aa: CASSNRGDLTDTQYF; CDR3nt: TGCGCCAGCAGCAACCGGGGGGACCTCACAGATACGCAGTATTTT; v_gene: TRBV5-1; d_gene: TRBD2; abundance: .; j_gene: TRBJ2-3